These 29 T cell receptor beta chains came from one sample sequenced in a study of blood T cell repertoires in COVID-19. The assay was immunoSEQ multiplex PCR, and TCRdb's table has in-frame clones only and misses some. The sample lists hundreds of thousands of clones; approximately 86% were seen once. Sequenced input: PBMCs or T cells enriched from blood (not recorded which). The source of these receptors is a woman in her 30s with acute COVID-19.

The chain is built from TRBV11-3 and TRBJ2-1; 7 bases match TRBD2. Germline trimming cut 1 base from V and 0 bases from J; bases unmatched to any gene: 3. The CDR3 covers 16 residues. From germline, CDR1 is SGHNT and CDR2 YENEEA. The CDR3 spells CASSLGWGGSYNEQFF. The CDR3 DNA follows: TGTGCCAGCAGCTTAGGGTGGGGGGGCTCCTACAATGAGCAGTTCTTC.

This clone came up a few times. The J gene is TRBJ1-5, the V gene TRBV29-1; 10 bases are shared with TRBD1. Germline V lookup: CDR1 SQVTM, CDR2 ANQGSEA. After removal of 6 bases from V and 2 bases from J, the junction contained 4 bases not matched to a gene. This CDR3 comprises 14 residues. CDR3 coding DNA: TGCAGCGTGGGCGGACAGGGGGGCAATCAGCCCCAGCATTTT. Its translation: CSVGGQGGNQPQHF.

This sequence joins TRBV6-2 or TRBV6-3 and TRBJ2-7; the match to TRBD1 covers 9 bases. V was pared by 5 bases and J by 5 bases, with 7 bases of the junction left unmatched. In germline, CDR1 is MNHEY, CDR2 SVGEGT. The CDR3 covers 14 residues. CDR3 sequence: CASSRGTGNDEQYF. The CDR3 nucleotides are TGTGCCAGCAGTAGGGGGACAGGGAACGACGAGCAGTACTTC.

This sequence joins TRBV7-2 and TRBJ1-2; D is unclear. Trimming removed 5 bases from V and 4 bases from J, with 14 bases in between. Germline-derived CDR1 and CDR2 are SGHTA and FQGNSA. The CDR3 runs 14 residues. CDR3 region: CASSPPGERYGYTF. In DNA, the CDR3 is TGTGCCAGCAGCCCCCCCGGCGAGCGCTATGGCTACACCTTC.

In DNA form, the CDR3 reads TGTGCCAGCAGCTTGGAACAGGCCCCTCATTCGGGGAACACTGAAGCTTTCTTT. Its translation is CASSLEQAPHSGNTEAFF. The chain recombines TRBV5-6 with TRBJ1-1, with TRBD1 as a possible D gene (5 bases). V lost 0 bases and J 1 base, leaving 19 bases between the germline ends. Germline V CDR1 and CDR2: SGHDT, YYEEEE. This CDR3 spans 18 amino acids.

In this sample, this clone turned up a few times. The V and J genes are TRBV10-1 and TRBJ1-2; TRBD1 aligns across 7 bases. This CDR3 is built from 13 residues. Germline V lookup: CDR1 WNHNN, CDR2 SYGVQD (reference sequence). V was pared by 5 bases and J by 7 bases, with 7 bases of the junction left unmatched. Here the CDR3 reads CASSNRDSGGYTF. In DNA, the CDR3 is TGCGCCAGCAGTAACCGGGACAGTGGTGGCTACACCTTC.

DNA for the CDR3: TGTGCCAGCAGTCGGGAGGAAGGAACTGAAGCTTTCTTT. It encodes CASSREEGTEAFF. V usage is TRBV6-5 and J usage is TRBJ1-1; D gene ambiguous. Germline values: CDR1 MNHEY, CDR2 SVGAGI. With 5 bases removed from V and 5 bases from J, the gap between germline ends came to 12 bases. The CDR3 covers 13 residues.

This clone was found a few times. CDR3 in amino acids: CASSRQGMGSYEQYF. DNA of the CDR3: TGTGCCAGCAGTAGACAGGGGATGGGCTCCTACGAGCAGTACTTC. The chain joins TRBV5-8 to TRBJ2-7, with 8 nucleotides matching TRBD1. Germline CDR1 and CDR2: SGHTS and YDEGEE. The V and J ends lost 5 bases and 0 bases, in that order; junction bases with no gene match: 7. The CDR3 is made up of 15 amino acids.

This chain joins TRBV18 and TRBJ2-7; D unclear. V gave up 1 base and J gave up 4 bases, with 17 bases separating them. Germline V gene sequence: CDR1 KGHSH, CDR2 LQKENI. The CDR3 is 16 residues long. CDR3 amino acids: CASSPLITDRSYEQYF. CDR3 sequence (DNA): TGTGCCAGCTCACCACTAATTACAGATCGATCATACGAGCAGTACTTC. Filled out from reference TRBV18 and TRBJ2-7, the complete variable domain reads NAGVMQNPRHLVRRRGQEARLRCSPMKGHSHVYWYRQLPEEGLKFMVYLQKENIIDESGMPKERFSAEFPKEGPSILRIQQVVRGDSAAYFCASSPLITDRSYEQYFGPGTRLTVT.

This clone was counted only a few times. J is TRBJ1-4 and V is TRBV10-3, with TRBD1 as a possible D gene (5 bases). The CDR3 totals 13 residues. The V gene's germline CDR1 is ENHRY and CDR2 SYGVKD. The V end lost 5 bases, the J end lost 8 bases, and 12 bases lay between the germline ends. The CDR3 DNA reads TGTGCCATCAGTCAAGGACAAAGAGAAAAACTGTTTTTT. The encoded protein is CAISQGQREKLFF.

For the CDR3, the DNA is TGTGCCAGCAGTCCGAGCTCCTACGAGCAGTACTTC. Its translation: CASSPSSYEQYF. The chain joins TRBV27 to TRBJ2-7, with no clear D. CDR1 is MNHEY and CDR2 is SMNVEV in the germline V gene (reference sequence). V was clipped by 5 bases and J by 0 bases, with 5 bases between them. This CDR3 comprises 12 residues.

V is TRBV5-1 and J is TRBJ2-1, with 10 bases fitting TRBD2. V was pared by 4 bases and J by 4 bases, with 5 bases of the junction left unmatched. Germline lookup yields CDR1 SGHRS and CDR2 YFSETQ. The CDR3 totals 15 residues. The CDR3 DNA reads as TGCGCCAGCAGCGCTGGACTAGCGGTTTACAATGAGCAGTTCTTC. This encodes CASSAGLAVYNEQFF.

The chain links TRBV4-2 to TRBJ1-4; D uncertain. Germline V gives CDR1 LGHNA, CDR2 YNFKEQ. V was clipped by 3 bases and J by 7 bases, with 15 bases between them. The CDR3 contains 15 residues. The CDR3 here is CASSQENTVREKLFF. The CDR3 coding sequence is TGTGCCAGCAGCCAGGAAAACACAGTCCGTGAAAAACTGTTTTTT.

The CDR3 reads CASSLGSGETQYF. CDR3 DNA sequence: TGTGCCAGCAGCTTAGGTAGCGGAGAGACCCAGTACTTC. This sequence joins TRBV11-1 and TRBJ2-5, with D possibly TRBD2 on 6 matching bases. Per germline, CDR1 SGHAT and CDR2 FQDESV (reference sequence). V lost 1 base to trimming and J lost 4 bases, with 7 bases between them. The CDR3 length is 13 residues.

The chain employs TRBV5-1 and TRBJ2-2; the D gene is possibly TRBD2 (5 bases). Germline CDR1 reads SGHRS; CDR2 reads YFSETQ. CDR3 length: 14 residues. V lost 0 bases and J 5 bases, leaving 8 bases between the germline ends. The chain's CDR3 is CASSLVSGTGELFF. The DNA for the CDR3 is TGCGCCAGCAGCTTGGTGTCGGGGACCGGGGAGCTGTTTTTT.

This chain uses TRBV28 with TRBJ1-2; D is unclear. Germline CDR1 is MDHEN and CDR2 is SYDVKM. The CDR3 has 14 residues. Trimming removed 2 bases from V and 2 bases from J, with 9 bases in between. The CDR3 DNA reads as TGTGCCAGCAGTTTAGAACAGTTAAACTATGGCTACACCTTC. The encoded protein is CASSLEQLNYGYTF.

The chain is built from TRBV3-1 (or the pseudogene TRBV3-2) and TRBJ2-1; D might be TRBD2 (6 bases). Between the trimmed V and J ends, which lost 0 bases and 10 bases, there was a span of 10 bases. The CDR3 has 13 residues. CDR1 and CDR2 (germline): LGHDT, YNNKEL (reference sequence). The DNA for the CDR3 is TGTGCCAGCAGCCAAGATAATAGCGGAGAGCAGTTCTTC. Its translation: CASSQDNSGEQFF.

This sequence joins TRBV6-5 and TRBJ1-3, with D possibly TRBD1 on 6 matching bases. The CDR3 has 15 amino acids. V was cut by 7 bases and J by 4 bases, with 17 bases left in between. The germline V gene has CDR1 MNHEY and CDR2 SVGAGI. The CDR3 DNA reads as TGTGCCAGCACCCCCTCCCCAGGGGAGGGAAACACCATATATTTT. It is translated as CASTPSPGEGNTIYF.

The chain uses TRBV2 and TRBJ1-1, with 9 nucleotides matching TRBD1. The germline CDR1 and CDR2 sequences are SNHLY and FYNNEI. The CDR3 is 14 amino acids. The J segment lost 9 bases and the V segment lost 9 bases, leaving 14 bases of the junction unmatched. The CDR3 DNA reads TGTGCCAGGGGACAGGGAGGAGAATCAAATCAAGCTTTCTTT. It is translated as CARGQGGESNQAFF.

The chain has TRBV10-2 and TRBJ2-6, with unresolved D. Germline V lookup: CDR1 WSHSY, CDR2 SAAADI. V was trimmed by 1 base and J by 1 base, leaving 5 bases between them. CDR3 length: 15 amino acids. The CDR3 coding sequence is TGCGCCAGCAGTGAGTTGTTATCTGGGGCCAACGTCCTGACTTTC. Translation gives CASSELLSGANVLTF.

The rearrangement links TRBV9 to TRBJ2-3, with a possible D match to TRBD1 (5 bases). Germline-derived CDR1 and CDR2 are SGDLS and YYNGEE. The length of the CDR3 is 17 residues. Trimming removed 0 bases at V and 1 base at J, with 15 bases between. The CDR3 spells CASSVGSPRVGTDTQYF. In DNA, the CDR3 is TGTGCCAGCAGCGTAGGGTCTCCCAGGGTGGGCACAGATACGCAGTATTTT.

The chain couples TRBV19 to TRBJ2-3; D not certain. CDR3 length: 13 residues. V was cut by 0 bases and J by 5 bases, with 6 bases left in between. Looked up from germline, CDR1 is LNHDA and CDR2 is SQIVND (reference sequence). Written as DNA, the CDR3 is TGTGCCAGTAGTATAGATCTAGAAGATACGCAGTATTTT. It encodes CASSIDLEDTQYF.

J is TRBJ2-3 and V is TRBV19, with D perhaps matching TRBD1 (6 bases). The CDR3 spans 13 residues. Trimming removed 7 bases from V and 5 bases from J, with 13 bases in between. The germline gives CDR1 LNHDA, CDR2 SQIVND (reference sequence). As DNA, the CDR3 is TGTGCCAGTACGACAGGCTTAGTAGATACGCAGTATTTT. It codes for CASTTGLVDTQYF.

Note on this clone: Different DNA sequences within this sample yield the same CDR3. The chain couples TRBV5-1 to TRBJ1-6; 9 bases fit TRBD1. Germline CDR1 is SGHRS and CDR2 is YFSETQ. V gave up 3 bases and J gave up 6 bases; unmatched junction bases: 1. CDR3 length equals 14 residues. The CDR3 sequence: CASSSGQGNSPLHF. The DNA of the CDR3 is TGCGCCAGCAGCTCGGGACAGGGTAATTCACCCCTCCACTTT.

The chain recombines TRBV27 with TRBJ1-5; the D gene is possibly TRBD1 (5 bases). The CDR3 sequence is 15 residues long. Germline V gene lookup returns CDR1 MNHEY and CDR2 SMNVEV (reference sequence). The germline V and J ends were trimmed by 3 bases and 1 base, with 10 bases remaining between them. CDR3 nucleotides: TGTGCCAGCAGTTTTTCACGGGGGAGCAATCAGCCCCAGCATTTT. Translating gives CASSFSRGSNQPQHF.

The chain couples TRBV18 to TRBJ1-2, with TRBD1 identical over 9 bases. Germline lookup yields CDR1 KGHSH and CDR2 LQKENI. This CDR3 has 17 residues. V lost 6 bases, J lost 4 bases, and 15 bases stayed unmatched. CDR3 in amino acids: CASSPPTGTGSSYGYTF. CDR3 sequence (DNA): TGTGCCAGCTCCCCCCCTACCGGGACAGGGAGCAGCTATGGCTACACCTTC.

This clone appeared once. The J gene is TRBJ1-2, the V gene TRBV19; D not certain. CDR3 length: 12 residues. The germline gives CDR1 LNHDA, CDR2 SQIVND (reference sequence). Trimming cost V 6 bases and J 7 bases, with 12 bases left between them. This chain's CDR3 is CASSLARGGYTF. The CDR3 DNA follows: TGTGCCAGTAGCCTCGCCCGGGGTGGCTACACCTTC. Filled out from reference TRBV19 and TRBJ1-2, the complete variable domain reads DGGITQSPKYLFRKEGQNVTLSCEQNLNHDAMYWYRQDPGQGLRLIYYSQIVNDFQKGDIAEGYSVSREKKESFPLTVTSAQKNPTAFYLCASSLARGGYTFGSGTRLTVV.

The rearrangement uses TRBV29-1 and TRBJ1-2; unclear D gene. Trimming took 3 bases from V and 3 from J, leaving 17 bases between them. Germline V gene data show CDR1 as SQVTM and CDR2 as ANQGSEA. This CDR3 has 15 amino acids. The CDR3 DNA reads TGCAGCGTTGACAGAAGTCGACAACGAGACTATGGCTACACCTTC. It codes for CSVDRSRQRDYGYTF. Full variable domain (missing parts from reference TRBV29-1 and TRBJ1-2): SAVISQKPSRDICQRGTSLTIQCQVDSQVTMMFWYRQQPGQSLTLIATANQGSEATYESGFVIDKFPISRPNLTFSTLTVSNMSPEDSSIYLCSVDRSRQRDYGYTFGSGTRLTVV.

Comment on this clone: A junction boundary mismatches the germline segment, possibly from a read error. V gene TRBV11-2 combines with J gene TRBJ2-3; 7 bases are a match to TRBD1. The germline gives CDR1 SGHAT, CDR2 FQNNGV. CDR3 length equals 14 residues. Here the CDR3 DNA reads TGTGCCAGCAGCTTAGGGACAGGCTCGGGCAATTTACTTTTT. Protein: CASSLGTGSGNLLF.